Shown below are 27 T cell receptor beta chains from a single sample sequenced in a study of blood T cell repertoires in COVID-19 (dated by TCRdb to 2019 to 2021). Libraries were prepared through the immunoSEQ multiplex PCR assay. TCRdb mirrors the immuneACCESS table, restricted to in-frame sequences. Some clones are absent from its copies; in checked studies, under half trace to an unresolved V gene, and the reason for the others is unknown. Counted in this sample were roughly 200,000 clones; around 84% of them appeared once. The ten top clones hold around 5.7% of the sample. Sequencing was performed on peripheral blood. Receptors originate from an elderly man with acute or convalescent COVID-19.

This clone showed up just a few times. CDR3 in amino acids: CASSRGGTSYGYTF. In DNA form, the CDR3 reads TGTGCCAGCAGTCGGGGTGGCACCTCCTATGGCTACACCTTC. The gene calls are TRBV2 and TRBJ1-2; D unresolved. The V and J ends lost 5 bases and 4 bases respectively, with 14 bases between them. This CDR3 is 14 amino acids long. Germline values: CDR1 SNHLY, CDR2 FYNNEI.

The rearrangement joins TRBV5-1 to TRBJ2-7, with 9 bases that match TRBD1. V gave up 4 bases and J gave up 9 bases; unmatched junction bases: 14. CDR1 is SGHRS and CDR2 is YFSETQ in the germline V gene. The CDR3 is 15 amino acids. The CDR3, as DNA: TGCGCCAGCAGCCCTGAGGGGACAGGGTACCGGGCGCAGTACTTC. This codes for CASSPEGTGYRAQYF.

This sequence joins TRBV4-3 and TRBJ1-6; no clear D. Germline assignment: CDR1 LGHNA and CDR2 YSLEER. The V and J ends lost 1 base and 10 bases respectively, with 8 bases between them. This CDR3 is built from 13 residues. The CDR3 coding sequence is TGCGCCAGCAGCCAAGTGGCTGTGTCACCCCTCCACTTT. Translating it yields CASSQVAVSPLHF.

The chain joins TRBV19 to TRBJ1-5; D gene unclear. CDR1 is LNHDA, CDR2 SQIVND, per germline (reference sequence). V lost 4 bases, J lost 2 bases, and 9 bases lay in between. This CDR3 has 14 residues. CDR3: CASSNTVGNQPQHF. The CDR3 nucleotides are TGTGCCAGTAGTAACACAGTGGGCAATCAGCCCCAGCATTTT.

The rearrangement uses TRBV7-9 and TRBJ2-3, with TRBD1 matching over 9 bases. Germline assignment: CDR1 SEHNR and CDR2 FQNEAQ (reference sequence). CDR3 length: 18 amino acids. V lost 1 base, J lost 4 bases, and 12 bases stayed unmatched. CDR3 DNA sequence: TGTGCCAGCAGCTTAGATAGTCTGGACAGGGGTATGGCAGATACGCAGTATTTT. It is translated as CASSLDSLDRGMADTQYF. Looking up the rest from reference TRBV7-9 and TRBJ2-3 gives the full variable domain: DTGVSQNPRHKITKRGQNVTFRCDPISEHNRLYWYRQTLGQGPEFLTYFQNEAQLEKSRLLSDRFSAERPKGSFSTLEIQRTEQGDSAMYLCASSLDSLDRGMADTQYFGPGTRLTVL.

The V gene is TRBV6-5, the J gene TRBJ2-7, with D hard to call. V lost 8 bases to trimming and J lost 3 bases, with 11 bases between them. Per germline, CDR1 MNHEY and CDR2 SVGAGI. The CDR3 has 12 amino acids. The CDR3 DNA sequence: TGTGCCAGCGGCGGAGATCTCTACGAGCAGTACGTC. Translated: CASGGDLYEQYV.

This rearrangement joins TRBV5-1 to TRBJ2-3; no reliable D call. Trimming cost V 0 bases and J 3 bases, with 8 bases left between them. From germline, CDR1 is SGHRS and CDR2 YFSETQ. The CDR3 covers 14 residues. The CDR3 region has the DNA TGCGCCAGCAGCTTGGCCGCCCTAACAGATACGCAGTATTTT. Its translation is CASSLAALTDTQYF. Together with reference TRBV5-1 and TRBJ2-3, the CDR3 gives the full variable domain: KAGVTQTPRYLIKTRGQQVTLSCSPISGHRSVSWYQQTPGQGLQFLFEYFSETQRNKGNFPGRFSGRQFSNSRSEMNVSTLELGDSALYLCASSLAALTDTQYFGPGTRLTVL.

V is TRBV2 and J is TRBJ2-1, with 9 bases identical to TRBD2. The CDR3 sequence is 14 residues long. Germline CDR1 is SNHLY and CDR2 is FYNNEI. The junction had 4 bases not matched to a gene; V was cut back by 7 bases and J by 3 bases. The DNA of the CDR3 is TGTGCCAGCACCGAAGCGGGAGGCTACAATGAGCAGTTCTTC. It yields the protein CASTEAGGYNEQFF.

This clone occurred a few times. The rearrangement links TRBV7-2 to TRBJ1-2; D may be TRBD1 (6 bases). Trimming removed 0 bases at V and 5 bases at J, with 16 bases between. Germline V gene lookup returns CDR1 SGHTA and CDR2 FQGNSA. This CDR3 region has 16 residues. The CDR3 reads CASSLAGQGSRYGYTF. The CDR3 coding sequence is TGTGCCAGCAGCTTAGCGGGACAAGGTTCAAGATATGGCTACACCTTC. Combining the CDR3 with reference TRBV7-2 and TRBJ1-2 gives the whole variable domain GAGVSQSPSNKVTEKGKDVELRCDPISGHTALYWYRQSLGQGLEFLIYFQGNSAPDKSGLPSDRFSAERTGGSVSTLTIQRTQQEDSAVYLCASSLAGQGSRYGYTFGSGTRLTVV.

V and J are TRBV7-3 and TRBJ2-5; 9 bases fit TRBD1. CDR1 and CDR2 (germline): SGHTA, FQGTGA. The V gene end was trimmed by 5 bases and the J gene end by 4 bases; junction bases not matched to a gene: 5. The CDR3 length is 14 residues. The CDR3 is CASSPGTGSETQYF. CDR3 nucleotide sequence: TGTGCCAGCAGCCCCGGGACAGGGTCAGAGACCCAGTACTTC.

V gene TRBV28 combines with J gene TRBJ1-3, with unresolved D. The CDR3 runs to 15 residues. Trimming took off 6 bases at V and 1 base at J, with 13 bases between the two ends. Germline V lookup: CDR1 MDHEN, CDR2 SYDVKM. CDR3 residues: CASREARRSGNTIYF. The DNA for the CDR3 is TGTGCCAGCAGAGAGGCGCGGAGATCTGGAAACACCATATATTTT.

This sequence joins TRBV29-1 and TRBJ1-1, with D hard to call. V lost 4 bases to trimming and J lost 0 bases, with 21 bases between them. The CDR3 extends over 17 amino acids. CDR1 and CDR2 (germline): SQVTM, ANQGSEA. The CDR3 coding sequence is TGCAGCGTTGTAAATATCGGGAGCCTATCCTTGAACACTGAAGCTTTCTTT. Its protein product is CSVVNIGSLSLNTEAFF. The variable domain in full, with the rest retrieved from reference TRBV29-1 and TRBJ1-1, is SAVISQKPSRDICQRGTSLTIQCQVDSQVTMMFWYRQQPGQSLTLIATANQGSEATYESGFVIDKFPISRPNLTFSTLTVSNMSPEDSSIYLCSVVNIGSLSLNTEAFFGQGTRLTVV.

V and J are TRBV10-3 and TRBJ2-3, with 9 positions matching TRBD2. Germline V gene sequence: CDR1 ENHRY, CDR2 SYGVKD. J lost 4 bases, V lost 2 bases, and 7 bases had no gene match. This CDR3 contains 16 residues. The CDR3 region is CAISEPGREGSDTQYF. The CDR3 DNA follows: TGTGCCATCAGTGAGCCCGGGCGGGAGGGGTCAGATACGCAGTATTTT.

This clone was detected once. This CDR3 is also generated by other DNA sequences in the sample. The chain carries TRBV18 and TRBJ2-5, with D possibly matching TRBD2 (6 bases). CDR3 length: 14 amino acids. Trimming removed 4 bases from V and 0 bases from J, with 9 bases in between. Germline CDR1 and CDR2: KGHSH and LQKENI. The CDR3 sequence is CASSLAGNQETQYF. The CDR3 DNA reads TGTGCCAGCTCACTCGCGGGGAACCAAGAGACCCAGTACTTC.

The V call is TRBV28, the J call TRBJ1-4; TRBD1 aligns across 11 bases. V gave up 8 bases and J gave up 4 bases; unmatched junction bases: 6. Per germline, CDR1 MDHEN and CDR2 SYDVKM. The CDR3 runs 15 residues. The CDR3 reads CASGSGTGGNEKLFF. In DNA form, the CDR3 reads TGTGCCAGCGGGTCTGGGACAGGGGGTAATGAAAAACTGTTTTTT. The whole variable domain, filled in from reference TRBV28 and TRBJ1-4, reads DVKVTQSSRYLVKRTGEKVFLECVQDMDHENMFWYRQDPGLGLRLIYFSYDVKMKEKGDIPEGYSVSREKKERFSLILESASTNQTSMYLCASGSGTGGNEKLFFGSGTQLSVL.

The CDR3 region has the DNA TGTGCCAGTAGTCCCGACCTCCTGCTAGCGGGACCCGAGCAGTTCTTC. This sequence encodes CASSPDLLLAGPEQFF. The chain uses TRBV19 and TRBJ2-1; the match to TRBD2 covers 9 bases. This CDR3 region has 16 residues. V shed 5 bases and J 10 bases; nucleotides not matched to a gene: 15. Per the germline V gene, CDR1 is LNHDA and CDR2 is SQIVND (reference sequence). The entire variable domain, with the rest obtained from reference TRBV19 and TRBJ2-1, is as follows: DGGITQSPKYLFRKEGQNVTLSCEQNLNHDAMYWYRQDPGQGLRLIYYSQIVNDFQKGDIAEGYSVSREKKESFPLTVTSAQKNPTAFYLCASSPDLLLAGPEQFFGPGTRLTVL.

The chain combines TRBV6-5 with TRBJ2-7; D is undetermined. CDR3 length: 16 amino acids. Germline V gene data show CDR1 as MNHEY and CDR2 as SVGAGI. The V gene lost 2 bases and the J gene lost 7 bases, with 21 bases spanning the gap. The DNA of the CDR3 is TGTGCCAGCAGTTACCCCCTGGTACCGGGTCCTAGGGAGCAGTACGTC. Its translation is CASSYPLVPGPREQYV.

V usage is TRBV5-5 and J usage is TRBJ2-1; D remains unclear. V gave up 1 base and J gave up 4 bases, with 3 bases separating them. The CDR3 extends over 12 amino acids. Germline CDR1 reads SGHKS; CDR2 reads YYEKEE (reference sequence). The CDR3, as DNA: TGTGCCAGCAGCTTGTCTTACAATGAGCAGTTCTTC. The encoded protein is CASSLSYNEQFF.

The rearrangement joins TRBV19 to TRBJ1-1, with 8 positions matching TRBD1. The V gene end was trimmed by 10 bases and the J gene end by 2 bases; junction bases not matched to a gene: 9. Germline V gene lookup returns CDR1 LNHDA and CDR2 SQIVND (reference sequence). This CDR3 has 14 amino acids. The CDR3 sequence: CATSSDRVNTEAFF. In nucleotides, the CDR3 is TGTGCCACCTCTTCGGACAGGGTAAACACTGAAGCTTTCTTT.

In its sample, this clone was seen a few times. V gene TRBV28 combines with J gene TRBJ1-1; D uncertain. The CDR3 has 12 amino acids. The germline V gene has CDR1 MDHEN and CDR2 SYDVKM. Trimming cost V 6 bases and J 1 base, with 6 bases left between them. The CDR3 protein is CASRLRNTEAFF. In DNA form, the CDR3 reads TGTGCCAGCAGACTTAGGAACACTGAAGCTTTCTTT.

This clone was counted only a few times. This chain joins TRBV12-3 or TRBV12-4 and TRBJ1-1; 8 nucleotides align to TRBD1. J lost 5 bases, V lost 6 bases, and 5 bases had no gene match. The CDR3 sequence is 13 residues long. For the CDR3, the DNA is TGTGCCAGCAGCCGACAGGGGATAACTGAAGCTTTCTTT. It encodes CASSRQGITEAFF.

V is TRBV5-1 and J is TRBJ2-5, with 7 bases identical to TRBD2. With V trimmed by 4 bases and J by 5 bases, 8 bases remained unmatched. This CDR3 is 14 amino acids long. Germline CDR1 and CDR2: SGHRS and YFSETQ. DNA for the CDR3: TGCGCCAGCAGCGTCACTAGCGAGGGCGAGACCCAGTACTTC. Translating gives CASSVTSEGETQYF.

The chain has TRBV29-1 and TRBJ1-4; D not certain. CDR3 length equals 10 residues. Trimming took off 7 bases at V and 8 bases at J, with 8 bases between the two ends. Germline assignment: CDR1 SQVTM and CDR2 ANQGSEA. The CDR3 DNA follows: TGCAGCGCCTGGAGGGAAAAACTGTTTTTT. Its translation is CSAWREKLFF.

This chain uses TRBV7-2 with TRBJ2-7; 7 positions agree with TRBD2. V lost 6 bases, J lost 6 bases, and 11 bases stayed unmatched. Germline CDR1 is SGHTA and CDR2 is FQGNSA. The length of the CDR3 is 14 residues. CDR3 loop: CASSYQRDGSEQYF. CDR3 bases: TGTGCCAGCAGTTACCAGCGGGATGGCTCCGAGCAGTACTTC.

The chain carries TRBV10-3 and TRBJ2-7; tentative D call: TRBD2 (7 bases). CDR3 length: 12 amino acids. The ends were cut back, 8 bases at V and 5 bases at J, with 13 bases in the middle. CDR1 and CDR2 (germline): ENHRY, SYGVKD. The CDR3 DNA is TGTGCCATCTCCGGGGGGCCCAACGAGCAGTACGTC. It translates to CAISGGPNEQYV.

Of note for this clone: Other DNA sequences in the same sample also yield this CDR3. The CDR3 here is CASRRDRVDEQFF. In DNA, the CDR3 is TGTGCCAGCAGGCGGGACAGGGTGGATGAGCAGTTCTTC. The chain carries TRBV6-5 and TRBJ2-1; 9 bases are shared with TRBD1. V was pared by 6 bases and J by 8 bases, with 5 bases of the junction left unmatched. The CDR3 consists of 13 residues. Germline assignment: CDR1 MNHEY and CDR2 SVGAGI.

The CDR3 reads CASSSQANTEAFF. The DNA of the CDR3 is TGTGCCAGCAGTTCTCAGGCGAACACTGAAGCTTTCTTT. The genes are TRBV27 and TRBJ1-1; no firm D call. This CDR3 has 13 residues. The germline gives CDR1 MNHEY, CDR2 SMNVEV (reference sequence). V lost 4 bases and J 1 base, leaving 7 bases between the germline ends.